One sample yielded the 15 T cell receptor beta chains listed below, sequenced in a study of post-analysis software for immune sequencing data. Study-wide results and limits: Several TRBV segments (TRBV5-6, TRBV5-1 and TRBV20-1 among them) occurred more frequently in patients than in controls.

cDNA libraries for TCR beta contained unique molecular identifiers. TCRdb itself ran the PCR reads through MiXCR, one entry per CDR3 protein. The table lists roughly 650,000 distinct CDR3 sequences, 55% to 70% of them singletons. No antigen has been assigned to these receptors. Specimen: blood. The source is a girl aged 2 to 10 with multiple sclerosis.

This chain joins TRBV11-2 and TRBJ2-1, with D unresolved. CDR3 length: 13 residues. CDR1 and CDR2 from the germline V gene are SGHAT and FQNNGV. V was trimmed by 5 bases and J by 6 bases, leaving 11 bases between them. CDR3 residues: CASSRLRSNEQFF. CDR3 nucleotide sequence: TGTGCCAGCAGCCGTCTCCGGAGCAATGAGCAGTTCTTC.

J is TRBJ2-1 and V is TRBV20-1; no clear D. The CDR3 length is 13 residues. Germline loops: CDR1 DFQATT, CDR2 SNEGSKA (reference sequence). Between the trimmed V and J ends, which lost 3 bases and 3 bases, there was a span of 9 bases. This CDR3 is CSASGFFYNEQFF. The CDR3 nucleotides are TGCAGTGCTAGCGGGTTCTTCTACAATGAGCAGTTCTTC.

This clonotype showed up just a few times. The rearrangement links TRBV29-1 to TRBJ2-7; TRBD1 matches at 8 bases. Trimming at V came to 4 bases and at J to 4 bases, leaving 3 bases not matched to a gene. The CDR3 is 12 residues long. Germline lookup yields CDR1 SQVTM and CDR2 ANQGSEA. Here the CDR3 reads CSVGQGTYEQYF. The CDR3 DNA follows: TGCAGCGTTGGACAGGGGACTTACGAGCAGTACTTC.

CDR3 sequence reads: CASSFLRDRASNQPQHF. For the CDR3, the DNA is TGTGCCAGCAGCTTCCTCCGGGACAGGGCTAGCAATCAGCCCCAGCATTTT. V and J are TRBV5-6 and TRBJ1-5; 9 bases fit TRBD1. CDR1 and CDR2 from the germline V gene are SGHDT and YYEEEE. After removal of 2 bases from V and 0 bases from J, the junction contained 6 bases not matched to a gene. CDR3 length: 17 amino acids.

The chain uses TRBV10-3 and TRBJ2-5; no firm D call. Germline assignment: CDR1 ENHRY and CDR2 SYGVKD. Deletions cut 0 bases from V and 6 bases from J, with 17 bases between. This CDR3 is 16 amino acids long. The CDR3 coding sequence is TGTGCCATCAGTGAGTCTGGGCAGCCCACAAGGAAGACCCAGTACTTC. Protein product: CAISESGQPTRKTQYF.

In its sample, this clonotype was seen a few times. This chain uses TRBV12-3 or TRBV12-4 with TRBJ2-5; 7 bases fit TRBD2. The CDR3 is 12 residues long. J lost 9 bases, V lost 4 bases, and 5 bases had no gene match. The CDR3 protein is CASSSGLVSQYF. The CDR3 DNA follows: TGTGCCAGCAGTTCCGGACTAGTATCCCAGTACTTC.

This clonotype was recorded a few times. The CDR3 bases are TGTGCCAGCAGCGCGGCGACAGGGGCCAATGAGCAGTTCTTC. It yields the protein CASSAATGANEQFF. J is TRBJ2-1 and V is TRBV9; 8 bases map to TRBD1. The ends lost 3 bases at V and 6 bases at J; junction bases unmatched: 5. CDR3 length equals 14 residues. Looked up from germline, CDR1 is SGDLS and CDR2 is YYNGEE.

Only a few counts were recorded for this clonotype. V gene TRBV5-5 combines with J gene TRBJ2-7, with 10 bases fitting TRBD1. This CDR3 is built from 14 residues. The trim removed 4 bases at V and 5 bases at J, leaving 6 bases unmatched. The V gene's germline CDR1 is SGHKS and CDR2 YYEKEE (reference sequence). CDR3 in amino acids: CASSQGQGYDEQYF. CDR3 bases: TGTGCCAGCAGCCAGGGACAGGGGTATGACGAGCAGTACTTC.

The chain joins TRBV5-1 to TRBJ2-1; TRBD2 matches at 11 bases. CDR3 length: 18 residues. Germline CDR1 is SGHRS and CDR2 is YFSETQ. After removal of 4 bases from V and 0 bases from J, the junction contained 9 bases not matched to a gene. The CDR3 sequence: CASSPRASGGSSYNEQFF. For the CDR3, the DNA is TGCGCCAGCAGCCCGAGGGCTAGCGGGGGGAGCTCCTACAATGAGCAGTTCTTC.

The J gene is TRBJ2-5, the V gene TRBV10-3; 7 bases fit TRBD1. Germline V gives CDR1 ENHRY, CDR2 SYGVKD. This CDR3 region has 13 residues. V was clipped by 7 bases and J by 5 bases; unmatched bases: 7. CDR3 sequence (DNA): TGTGCCATCATGGGCAGGGGGAAGGAGACCCAGTACTTC. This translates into CAIMGRGKETQYF.

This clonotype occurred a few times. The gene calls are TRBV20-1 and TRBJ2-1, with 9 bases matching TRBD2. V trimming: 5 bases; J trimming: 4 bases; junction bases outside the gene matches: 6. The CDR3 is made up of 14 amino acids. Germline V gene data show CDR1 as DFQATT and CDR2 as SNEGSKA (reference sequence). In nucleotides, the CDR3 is TGCAGTGCTGCCCCTAGCGGGGAATACAATGAGCAGTTCTTC. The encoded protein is CSAAPSGEYNEQFF.

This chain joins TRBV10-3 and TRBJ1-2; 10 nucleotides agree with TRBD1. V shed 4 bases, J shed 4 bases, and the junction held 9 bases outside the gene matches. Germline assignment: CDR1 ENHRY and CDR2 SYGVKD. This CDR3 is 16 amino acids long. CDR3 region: CAISVSTGGSSYGYTF. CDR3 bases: TGTGCCATCAGTGTCTCGACAGGGGGCTCAAGCTATGGCTACACCTTC.

CDR3 region: CASSQETSANTDTQYF. The CDR3 bases are TGTGCCAGCAGCCAAGAAACTAGCGCTAACACAGATACGCAGTATTTT. This sequence joins TRBV4-2 and TRBJ2-3; 7 bases fit TRBD2. V trimming: 0 bases; J trimming: 2 bases; junction bases outside the gene matches: 5. Germline loops: CDR1 LGHNA, CDR2 YNFKEQ. This CDR3 is built from 16 residues.

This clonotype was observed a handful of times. The CDR3 here is CASSAGQLYGYTF. The CDR3 DNA reads TGTGCCAGCAGCGCGGGACAACTCTATGGCTACACCTTC. This chain uses TRBV9 with TRBJ1-2, with TRBD1 as a possible D gene (6 bases). The CDR3 runs 13 residues. In germline, CDR1 is SGDLS, CDR2 YYNGEE. V was clipped by 3 bases and J by 4 bases, with 10 bases between them.

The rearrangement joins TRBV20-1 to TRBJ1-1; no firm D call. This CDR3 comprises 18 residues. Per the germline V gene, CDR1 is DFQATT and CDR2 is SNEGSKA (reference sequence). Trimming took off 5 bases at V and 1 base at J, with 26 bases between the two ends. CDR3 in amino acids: CSAPEITKLPSRNTEAFF. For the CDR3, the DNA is TGCAGTGCTCCAGAGATTACCAAACTTCCTAGCAGGAACACTGAAGCTTTCTTT.